A selection of T cell receptor beta chains follows, all from one sample in a study of shared clonotypes between healthy human individuals. The table came from immunoSEQ multiplex PCR; TCRdb's copy has only in-frame clones and leaves some out. In the table there are under 600,000 clones, more than 95% of which are singletons. Material: naive CD4+ T cells sorted from blood. Receptors were obtained from a woman under 40 in good health. The CDR3 runs from the conserved cysteine through the conserved F or W. Each record gives: J gene, V gene, D gene, CDR3 DNA, CDR3 protein. D genes are given only for firm matches.

J: TRBJ2-1; V: TRBV19; D: TRBD1; DNA: TGTGCCAGTAGTATAGAAACGACAGGGGCCGATGAGCAGTTCTTC; CDR3: CASSIETTGADEQFF
J: TRBJ2-1; V: TRBV7-2; D: -; DNA: TGTGCCAGCAGCTTAGGACTTTACAATGAGCAGTTCTTC; CDR3: CASSLGLYNEQFF
J: TRBJ1-2; V: TRBV27; D: TRBD1; DNA: TGTGCCAGCAGTTTATCCCCGGACAGGGCTAGGGGCTACACCTTC; CDR3: CASSLSPDRARGYTF
J: TRBJ2-3; V: TRBV9; D: -; DNA: TGTGCCAGCAGCGTAGGGGGACCGATAGGACTCACAGATACGCAGTATTTT; CDR3: CASSVGGPIGLTDTQYF
J: TRBJ1-1; V: TRBV11-2; D: -; DNA: TGTGCCAGCAGCTTAATTAGAGGCGGTGGCACTGAAGCTTTCTTT; CDR3: CASSLIRGGGTEAFF
J: TRBJ2-1; V: TRBV9; D: TRBD2; DNA: TGTGCCAGCAGCGTAGGTCTAGGACTAGCTTACAATGAGCAGTTCTTC; CDR3: CASSVGLGLAYNEQFF
J: TRBJ2-4; V: TRBV10-3; D: -; DNA: TGTGCCATCAGTGATAGGACAGCAGCCGAAGCCAAAAACATTCAGTACTTC; CDR3: CAISDRTAAEAKNIQYF
J: TRBJ2-7; V: TRBV28; D: -; DNA: TGTGCCAGCGGGGGGTTCTACGAGCAGTACTTC; CDR3: CASGGFYEQYF
J: TRBJ2-5; V: TRBV7-2; D: -; DNA: TGTGCCAGCAGCTTAGTCGCAGGGAAAGAGACCCAGTACTTC; CDR3: CASSLVAGKETQYF
J: TRBJ1-3; V: TRBV5-1; D: -; DNA: TGCGCCAGCAGCTCGGGACTACAGACCTCTGGAAACACCATATATTTT; CDR3: CASSSGLQTSGNTIYF
J: TRBJ2-1; V: TRBV2; D: -; DNA: TGTGCCAGCAGTGCGGACAATGAGCAGTTCTTC; CDR3: CASSADNEQFF
J: TRBJ1-1; V: TRBV2; D: TRBD1; DNA: TGTGCCAGCAGACCTTATACAGGGGGGGGTGAAGCTTTCTTT; CDR3: CASRPYTGGGEAFF
J: TRBJ2-7; V: TRBV7-2; D: TRBD2; DNA: TGTGCCAGCAGCCTTGGACTAGCGGAATCCTACGAGCAGTACTTC; CDR3: CASSLGLAESYEQYF
J: TRBJ2-2; V: TRBV7-6; D: -; DNA: TGTGCCAGCAGCTTAGTAGCGACAGGGAACACCGGGGAGCTGTTTTTT; CDR3: CASSLVATGNTGELFF
J: TRBJ2-2; V: TRBV19; D: TRBD2; DNA: TGTGCCAGTAGTATGATCGAGCGGGGCGGGACCGGGGAGCTGTTTTTT; CDR3: CASSMIERGGTGELFF
J: TRBJ1-4; V: TRBV9; D: -; DNA: TGTGCCAGCAGCGTAGGTGTGACTGTGAATGGAAAACTGTTTTTT; CDR3: CASSVGVTVNGKLFF
J: TRBJ1-2; V: TRBV18; D: -; DNA: TGTGCCAGCTCTTCCGGGACGGATAACTATGGCTACACCTTC; CDR3: CASSSGTDNYGYTF
J: TRBJ2-2; V: TRBV5-1; D: TRBD1; DNA: TGCGCCAGCAGCTTGGGAGGGGGCGTAAGCACCGGGGAGCTGTTTTTT; CDR3: CASSLGGGVSTGELFF
J: TRBJ2-3; V: TRBV11-3; D: -; DNA: TGTGCCAGCAGCTCAGGACGGACAGATACGCAGTATTTT; CDR3: CASSSGRTDTQYF
J: TRBJ2-2; V: TRBV5-1; D: -; DNA: TGCGCCAGCAGCTTCAGAATACAGGGAGCCACCGGGGAGCTGTTTTTT; CDR3: CASSFRIQGATGELFF
J: TRBJ2-7; V: TRBV11-3; D: TRBD2; DNA: TGTGCCAGCAGCTTCGGACTAGCGGGAGGTCTCGACGAGCAGTACTTC; CDR3: CASSFGLAGGLDEQYF
J: TRBJ1-4; V: TRBV30; D: -; DNA: TGTGCCTGGAGTGTACAGGGAAATGAAAAACTGTTTTTT; CDR3: CAWSVQGNEKLFF
J: TRBJ2-7; V: TRBV11-2; D: -; DNA: TGTGCCAGCAGCTTTAGGTTTTCCTACGAGCAGTACTTC; CDR3: CASSFRFSYEQYF
J: TRBJ2-7; V: TRBV5-1; D: -; DNA: TGCGCCAGCAGCTGGGGTGGAGCGGAGGGTGGGGAGCAGTACTTC; CDR3: CASSWGGAEGGEQYF
J: TRBJ2-7; V: TRBV7-8; D: -; DNA: TGTGCCAGCAGCCTTCCCGGGCACTCCTACGAGCAGTACTTC; CDR3: CASSLPGHSYEQYF
J: TRBJ1-3; V: TRBV4-1; D: -; DNA: TGCGCCAGCAGCCTCGAGGTAAAAGGAAACACCATATATTTT; CDR3: CASSLEVKGNTIYF
J: TRBJ2-1; V: TRBV6-5; D: -; DNA: TGTGCCAGCAGTTACAGAGGGAGTATCGCCTCGAATGAGCAGTTCTTC; CDR3: CASSYRGSIASNEQFF
J: TRBJ1-1; V: TRBV2; D: TRBD1; DNA: TGTGCCAGCAGCCTCGGACAGGGATACGACACTGAAGCTTTCTTT; CDR3: CASSLGQGYDTEAFF
J: TRBJ2-1; V: TRBV11-3; D: TRBD2; DNA: TGTGCCAGCAGCTTAGCTAGCGGGAGTGAAAATGAGCAGTTCTTC; CDR3: CASSLASGSENEQFF
J: TRBJ1-5; V: TRBV10-3; D: -; DNA: TGTGCCATCAGTGATGAGGGGGGCGGCAATCAGCCCCAGCATTTT; CDR3: CAISDEGGGNQPQHF
J: TRBJ2-1; V: TRBV7-3; D: -; DNA: TGTGCCAGCAGCTTAACATCCGGGACCTACAATGAGCAGTTCTTC; CDR3: CASSLTSGTYNEQFF
J: TRBJ1-2; V: TRBV28; D: -; DNA: TGTGCCAGCAGTGGAGGGGCCCCGAACTATGGCTACACCTTC; CDR3: CASSGGAPNYGYTF
J: TRBJ1-5; V: TRBV6-6; D: -; DNA: TGTGCCAGCAGCCCAAGCACATATAGCAATCAGCCCCAGCATTTT; CDR3: CASSPSTYSNQPQHF